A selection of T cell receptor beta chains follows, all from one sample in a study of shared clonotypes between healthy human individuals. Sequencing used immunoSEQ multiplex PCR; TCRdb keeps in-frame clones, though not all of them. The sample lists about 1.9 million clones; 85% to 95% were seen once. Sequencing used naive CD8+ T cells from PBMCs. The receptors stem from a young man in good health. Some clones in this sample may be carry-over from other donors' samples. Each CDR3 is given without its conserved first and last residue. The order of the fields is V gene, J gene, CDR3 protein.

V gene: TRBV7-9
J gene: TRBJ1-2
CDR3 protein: ASSLALRQGLNYGYT

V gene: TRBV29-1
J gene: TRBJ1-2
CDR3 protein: SALGGSYT

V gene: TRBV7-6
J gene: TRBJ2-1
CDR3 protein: ASSLGQGIHEQF

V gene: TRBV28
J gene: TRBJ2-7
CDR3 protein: ASTLAGDEQY

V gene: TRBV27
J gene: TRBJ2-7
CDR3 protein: ASSLRTSRSYEQY

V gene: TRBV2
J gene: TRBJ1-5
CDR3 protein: ASTPIWGSNQPQH

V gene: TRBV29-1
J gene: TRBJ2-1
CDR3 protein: SVHWGLLQF

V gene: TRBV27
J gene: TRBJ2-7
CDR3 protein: ASSPKLAPAYEQY

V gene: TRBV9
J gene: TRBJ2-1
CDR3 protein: ASSVATGRVGPNEQF

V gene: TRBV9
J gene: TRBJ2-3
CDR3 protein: ASSPPSGLRTDTQY

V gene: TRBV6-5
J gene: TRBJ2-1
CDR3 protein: ASSSSSEDTDNEQF

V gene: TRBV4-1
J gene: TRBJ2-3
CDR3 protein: ASSPPSTDTQY

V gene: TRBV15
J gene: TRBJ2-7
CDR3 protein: ATSNRLAGVYEQY

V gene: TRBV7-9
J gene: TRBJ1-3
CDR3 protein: ASSFGENSGNTIY

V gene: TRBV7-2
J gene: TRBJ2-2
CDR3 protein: ATLGRDRYGELF

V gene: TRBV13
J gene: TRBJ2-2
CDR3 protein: ASSSGQSTGELF

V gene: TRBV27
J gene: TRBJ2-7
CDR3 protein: ASSLSGRRNEQY

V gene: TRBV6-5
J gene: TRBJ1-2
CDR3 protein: ATLGTGNYGYT

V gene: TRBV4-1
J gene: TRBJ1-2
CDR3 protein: ASSLHPDRANYGYT

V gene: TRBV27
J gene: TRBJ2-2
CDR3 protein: ASSFWSGELF

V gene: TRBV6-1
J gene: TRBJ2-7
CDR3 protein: ASSEERTGGNSYEQY

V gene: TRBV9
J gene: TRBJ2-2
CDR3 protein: ASSPRLALAERPGELF

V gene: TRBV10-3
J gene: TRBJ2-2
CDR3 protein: AIRRAGELF

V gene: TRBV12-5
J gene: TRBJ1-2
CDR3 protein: ASGLIENRVGYT

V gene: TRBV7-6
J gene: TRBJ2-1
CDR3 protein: ASSLMIAGGPV

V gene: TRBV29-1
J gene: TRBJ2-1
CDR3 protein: SVDVRYNEQF

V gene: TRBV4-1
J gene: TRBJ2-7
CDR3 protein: ASSQEGYEQY

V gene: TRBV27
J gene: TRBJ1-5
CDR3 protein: ASSLRASFQPQH

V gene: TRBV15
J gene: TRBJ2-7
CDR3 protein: ATSTDRGRLSEQY

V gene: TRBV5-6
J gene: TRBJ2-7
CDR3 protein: ASSLGLRSDEQY

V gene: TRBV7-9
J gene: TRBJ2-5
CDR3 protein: ASSRRGEEKETQY

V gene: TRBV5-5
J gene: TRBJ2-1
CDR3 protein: ASSLRDGQF

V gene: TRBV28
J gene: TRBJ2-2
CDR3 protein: ASSGRDRGNTGELF

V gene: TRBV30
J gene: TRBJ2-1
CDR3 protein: AWSVLAHNEQF

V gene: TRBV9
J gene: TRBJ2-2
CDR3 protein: ASSTHRDRDTGELF

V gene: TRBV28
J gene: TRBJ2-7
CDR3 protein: ASSLLDRSYEQY

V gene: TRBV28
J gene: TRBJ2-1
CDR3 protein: ASSGLARWDEQF

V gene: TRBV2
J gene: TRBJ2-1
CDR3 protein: ASRPDLAETTTNEQF

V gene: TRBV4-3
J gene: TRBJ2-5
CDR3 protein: ASSKGPTKYQETQY

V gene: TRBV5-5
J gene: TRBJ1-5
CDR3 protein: ASSFRDGNWPQH

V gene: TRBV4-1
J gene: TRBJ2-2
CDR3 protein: ASSQAPVVAGELF

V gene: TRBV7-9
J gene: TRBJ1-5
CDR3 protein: ASSPVGGMGNQPQH

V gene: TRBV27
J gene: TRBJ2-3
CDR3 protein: ASSTLPRASMDTQY

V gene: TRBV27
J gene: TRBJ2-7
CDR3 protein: ASSPLTEAYEQY

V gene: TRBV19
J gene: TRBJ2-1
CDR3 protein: ASRSDTYNEQF

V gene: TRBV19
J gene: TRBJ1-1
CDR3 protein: ASSPHRSGSADEAF